The rows below give T cell receptor beta chains drawn from one sample of a study of T cell responses to AZD1222 COVID-19 vaccine. TCRdb keeps only in-frame clones here, not all; method: immunoSEQ multiplex PCR. Seen here are some 150,000 clones, approximately 89% observed once, and the top ten hold roughly 2%. The source was peripheral blood, collected on day 0 of AZD1222 vaccination. Receptors originate from an adult in good health. Each CDR3 is given with its conserved first and last residue. Only part of the rows carry a size: once, few, many, or a class if the clone is expanded.

cdr3_aa | j_call | v_call | clone_size
CASSQRTGLQTLEQFF | TRBJ2-1 | TRBV4-1 | .
CASSRTLNYEQYF | TRBJ2-7 | TRBV12-3/TRBV12-4 | .
CASSQTGRRNTEAFF | TRBJ1-1 | TRBV4-3 | .
CASSLSGPKETQYF | TRBJ2-5 | TRBV7-2 | once
CASSLALRTGPFGGYTF | TRBJ1-2 | TRBV5-6 | few
CASSQGQITEAFF | TRBJ1-1 | TRBV4-2 | .
CASSDGTSGYNEQFF | TRBJ2-1 | TRBV5-1 | .
CASSSLSVGEETQYF | TRBJ2-5 | TRBV28 | .
CASSPPVAGVYNEQFF | TRBJ2-1 | TRBV28 | .
CASRSGTGYGYTF | TRBJ1-2 | TRBV12-3/TRBV12-4 | .
CATSAGGGFTDTQYF | TRBJ2-3 | TRBV24-1 | .
CASSQGQGDRGEKLFF | TRBJ1-4 | TRBV4-2 | .
CASSLEPGYEQYF | TRBJ2-7 | TRBV11-2 | .
CATSRAYRGGEKLFF | TRBJ1-4 | TRBV15 | .
CASSRVQGFAEAFF | TRBJ1-1 | TRBV27 | .
CASSEAPNTLQVDTQYF | TRBJ2-3 | TRBV2 | once
CSVDQDWRTDTQYF | TRBJ2-3 | TRBV29-1 | .